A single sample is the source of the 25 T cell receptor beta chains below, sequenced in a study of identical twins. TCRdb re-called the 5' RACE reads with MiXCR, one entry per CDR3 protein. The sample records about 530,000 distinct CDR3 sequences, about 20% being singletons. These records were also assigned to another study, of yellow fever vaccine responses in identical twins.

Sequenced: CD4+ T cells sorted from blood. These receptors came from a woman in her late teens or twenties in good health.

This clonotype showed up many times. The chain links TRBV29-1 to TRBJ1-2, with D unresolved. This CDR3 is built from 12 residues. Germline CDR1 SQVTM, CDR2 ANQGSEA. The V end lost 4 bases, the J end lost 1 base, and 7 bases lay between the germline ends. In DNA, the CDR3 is TGCAGCGTTGGGGGATATAACTATGGCTACACCTTC. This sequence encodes CSVGGYNYGYTF.

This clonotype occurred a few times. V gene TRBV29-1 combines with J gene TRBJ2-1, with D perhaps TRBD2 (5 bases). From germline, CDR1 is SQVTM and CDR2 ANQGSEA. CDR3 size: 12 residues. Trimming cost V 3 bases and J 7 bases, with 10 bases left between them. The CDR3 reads CSVELTGNEQFF. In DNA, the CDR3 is TGCAGCGTTGAGTTGACGGGGAATGAGCAGTTCTTC.

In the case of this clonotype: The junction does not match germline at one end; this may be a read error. Written as DNA, the CDR3 is TGTGCGGGAGAAAACACAGATACGCAGTATTTT. Its translation: CAGENTDTQYF. V gene TRBV20-1 combines with J gene TRBJ2-3; 7 bases align to TRBD2. The length of the CDR3 is 11 residues. Germline V gives CDR1 DFQATT, CDR2 SNEGSKA (reference sequence).

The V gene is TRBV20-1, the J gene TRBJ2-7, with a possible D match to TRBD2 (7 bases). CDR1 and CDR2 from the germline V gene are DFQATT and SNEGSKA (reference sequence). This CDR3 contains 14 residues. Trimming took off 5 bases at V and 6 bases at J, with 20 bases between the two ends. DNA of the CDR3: TGCAGTGCTTCTTCAGGGGCGGGGGCCCTCGAGCAGTACTTC. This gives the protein CSASSGAGALEQYF.

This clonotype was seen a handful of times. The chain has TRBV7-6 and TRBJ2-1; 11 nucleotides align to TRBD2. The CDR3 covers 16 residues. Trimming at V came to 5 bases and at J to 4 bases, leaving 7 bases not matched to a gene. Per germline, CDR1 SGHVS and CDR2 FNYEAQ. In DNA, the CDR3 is TGTGCCAGCAGCCCTAATAGCGGGAGGGCATACAATGAGCAGTTCTTC. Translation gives CASSPNSGRAYNEQFF.

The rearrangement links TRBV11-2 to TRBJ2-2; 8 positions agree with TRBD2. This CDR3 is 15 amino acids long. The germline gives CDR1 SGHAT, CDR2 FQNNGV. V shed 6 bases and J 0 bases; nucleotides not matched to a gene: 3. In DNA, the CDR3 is TGTGCCAGCAGGTTTAGCGGGACGAACACCGGGGAGCTGTTTTTT. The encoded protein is CASRFSGTNTGELFF.

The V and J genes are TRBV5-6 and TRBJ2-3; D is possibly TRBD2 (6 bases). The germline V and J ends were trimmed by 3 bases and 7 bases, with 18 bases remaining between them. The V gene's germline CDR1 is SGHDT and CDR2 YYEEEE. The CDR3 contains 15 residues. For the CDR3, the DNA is TGTGCCAGCAGCTGGGCCGCGGGGAGTCGGAATACGCAGTATTTT. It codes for CASSWAAGSRNTQYF.

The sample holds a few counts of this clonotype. The CDR3 DNA sequence: TGTGCCACCAGTGACCCTAGCGGGGGGGGCCCCTACCAAGAGACCCAGTACTTC. Amino acids: CATSDPSGGGPYQETQYF. The chain carries TRBV24-1 and TRBJ2-5; 12 nucleotides align to TRBD2. V was clipped by 4 bases and J by 0 bases; unmatched bases: 8. Germline loops: CDR1 KGHDR, CDR2 SFDVKD. This CDR3 spans 18 amino acids.

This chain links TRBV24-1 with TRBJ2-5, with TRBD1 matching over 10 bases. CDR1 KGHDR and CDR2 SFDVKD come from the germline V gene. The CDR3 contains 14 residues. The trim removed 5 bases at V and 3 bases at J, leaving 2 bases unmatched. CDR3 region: CATSAGTGEETQYF. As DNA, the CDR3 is TGTGCCACCAGTGCGGGGACAGGGGAAGAGACCCAGTACTTC.

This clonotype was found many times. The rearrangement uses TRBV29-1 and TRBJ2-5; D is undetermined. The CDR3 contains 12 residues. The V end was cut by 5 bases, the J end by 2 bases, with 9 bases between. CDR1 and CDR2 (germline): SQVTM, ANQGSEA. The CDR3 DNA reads TGCAGCGTTACGGTCGCGCAAGAGACCCAGTACTTC. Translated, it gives CSVTVAQETQYF.

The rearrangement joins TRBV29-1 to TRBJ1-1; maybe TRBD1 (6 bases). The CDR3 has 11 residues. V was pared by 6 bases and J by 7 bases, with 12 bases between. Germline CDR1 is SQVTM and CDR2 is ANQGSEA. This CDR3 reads CSVTLQGEAFF. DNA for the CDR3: TGCAGCGTGACGCTACAGGGTGAAGCTTTCTTT.

The DNA of the CDR3 is TGCAGTGCTACCCGGGGTGTGGGAGGCCGATTCGAGGCTTTCTTT. This translates into CSATRGVGGRFEAFF. The J gene is TRBJ1-1, the V gene TRBV20-1; D is unresolved. Germline values: CDR1 DFQATT, CDR2 SNEGSKA (reference sequence). With 4 bases removed from V and 11 bases from J, the gap between germline ends came to 26 bases. The CDR3 has 15 residues.

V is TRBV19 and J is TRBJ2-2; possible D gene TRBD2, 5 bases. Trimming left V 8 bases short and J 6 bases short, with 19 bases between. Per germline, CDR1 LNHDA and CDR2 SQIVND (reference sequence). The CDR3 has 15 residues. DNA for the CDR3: TGTGCCAGTTGCGGTGCCACTAGTTCGTCCGGGGAGCTGTTTTTT. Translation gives CASCGATSSSGELFF.

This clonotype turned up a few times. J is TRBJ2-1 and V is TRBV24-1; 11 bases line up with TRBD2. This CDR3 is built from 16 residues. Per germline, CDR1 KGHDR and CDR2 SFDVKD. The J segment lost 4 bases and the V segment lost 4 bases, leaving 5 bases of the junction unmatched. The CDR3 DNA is TGTGCCACCAGTGAACCCGGGACTAGCGGTTACAATGAGCAGTTCTTC. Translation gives CATSEPGTSGYNEQFF.

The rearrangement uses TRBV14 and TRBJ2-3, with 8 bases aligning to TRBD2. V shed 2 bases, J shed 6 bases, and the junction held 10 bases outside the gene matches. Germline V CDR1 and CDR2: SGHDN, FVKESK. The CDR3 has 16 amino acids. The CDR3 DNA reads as TGTGCCAGCAGCCAACTGGGGGGGACTAGATCGGATACGCAGTATTTT. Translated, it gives CASSQLGGTRSDTQYF.

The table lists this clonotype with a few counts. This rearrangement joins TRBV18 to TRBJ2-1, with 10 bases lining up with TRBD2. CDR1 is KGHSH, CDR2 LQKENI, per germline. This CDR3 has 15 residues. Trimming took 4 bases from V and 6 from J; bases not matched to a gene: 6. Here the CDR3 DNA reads TGTGCCAGCTCACAGCGGGAGGGCCAAGGCAATGAGCAGTTCTTC. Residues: CASSQREGQGNEQFF.

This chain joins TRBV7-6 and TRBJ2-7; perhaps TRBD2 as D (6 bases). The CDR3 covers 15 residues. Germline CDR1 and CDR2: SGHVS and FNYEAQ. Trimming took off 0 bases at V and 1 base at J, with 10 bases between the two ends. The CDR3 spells CASSLAREASYEQYF. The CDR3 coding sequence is TGTGCCAGCAGCTTAGCCAGGGAGGCATCCTACGAGCAGTACTTC.

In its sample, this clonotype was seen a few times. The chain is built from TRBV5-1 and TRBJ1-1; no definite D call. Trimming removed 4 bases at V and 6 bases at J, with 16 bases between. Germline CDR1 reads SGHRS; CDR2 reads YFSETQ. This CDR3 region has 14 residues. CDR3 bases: TGCGCCAGCAGCCCTACCCAGATTGGCTCTGAAGCTTTCTTT. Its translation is CASSPTQIGSEAFF.

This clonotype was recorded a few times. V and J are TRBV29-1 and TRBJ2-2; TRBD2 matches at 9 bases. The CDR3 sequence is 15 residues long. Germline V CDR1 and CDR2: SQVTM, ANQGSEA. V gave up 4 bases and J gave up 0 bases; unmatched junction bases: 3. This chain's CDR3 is CSVGRTSANTGELFF. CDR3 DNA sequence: TGCAGCGTTGGTCGGACTAGCGCGAACACCGGGGAGCTGTTTTTT.

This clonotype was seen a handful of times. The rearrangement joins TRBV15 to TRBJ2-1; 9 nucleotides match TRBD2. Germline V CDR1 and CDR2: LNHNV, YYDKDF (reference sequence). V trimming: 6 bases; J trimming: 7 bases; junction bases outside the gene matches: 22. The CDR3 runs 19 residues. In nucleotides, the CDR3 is TGTGCCACCAGTGTGGGGGCGGGTGCCGGTCTAGCGGGAAGAAATGAGCAGTTCTTC. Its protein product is CATSVGAGAGLAGRNEQFF.

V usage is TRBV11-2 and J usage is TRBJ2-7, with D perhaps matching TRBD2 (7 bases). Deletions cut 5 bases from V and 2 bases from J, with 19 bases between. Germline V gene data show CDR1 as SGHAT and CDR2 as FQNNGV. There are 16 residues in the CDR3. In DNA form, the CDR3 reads TGTGCCAGCAGCCAACTTGCGGGGGCGCTGACCTACGAGCAGTACTTC. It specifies CASSQLAGALTYEQYF.

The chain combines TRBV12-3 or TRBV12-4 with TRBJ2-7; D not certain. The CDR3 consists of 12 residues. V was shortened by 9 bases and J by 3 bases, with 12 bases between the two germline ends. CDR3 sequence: CASAWHVYEQYF. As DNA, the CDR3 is TGTGCCAGTGCCTGGCATGTCTACGAGCAGTACTTC.

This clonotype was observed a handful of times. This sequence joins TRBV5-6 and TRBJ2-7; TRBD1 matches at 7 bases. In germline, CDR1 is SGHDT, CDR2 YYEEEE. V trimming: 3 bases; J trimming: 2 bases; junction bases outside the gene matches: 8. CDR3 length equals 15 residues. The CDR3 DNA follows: TGTGCCAGCAGCTCCCCCCGGGACAGAACCTACGAGCAGTACGTC. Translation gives CASSSPRDRTYEQYV.

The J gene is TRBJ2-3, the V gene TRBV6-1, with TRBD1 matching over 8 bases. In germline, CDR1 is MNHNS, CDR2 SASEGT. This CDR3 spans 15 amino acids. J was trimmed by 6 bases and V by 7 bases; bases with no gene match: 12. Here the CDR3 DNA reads TGTGCCAGCACCCCCGGACAGGGACCTCGGGATACGCAGTATTTT. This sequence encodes CASTPGQGPRDTQYF.

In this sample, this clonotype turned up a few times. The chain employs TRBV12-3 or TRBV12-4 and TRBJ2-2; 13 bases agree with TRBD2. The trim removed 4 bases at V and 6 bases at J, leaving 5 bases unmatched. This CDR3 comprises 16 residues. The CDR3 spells CASSSGLAGLAGELFF. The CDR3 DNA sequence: TGTGCCAGCAGTTCGGGACTAGCGGGACTAGCCGGGGAGCTGTTTTTT.